Each of the 28 T cell receptor beta chains below was sequenced from the same sample in a study of blood T cell repertoires in COVID-19. Data came from immunoSEQ multiplex PCR; TCRdb stores just in-frame clones and leaves some out. The profile shows approximately 92,000 clones, roughly 89% of them singletons. Sequencing was performed on peripheral blood. Every receptor here comes from an older man with active or convalescent COVID-19.

This clone was counted a single time. The V gene is TRBV19, the J gene TRBJ1-5; D possibly corresponds to TRBD1 (5 bases). The CDR3 has 13 amino acids. The V end was cut by 3 bases, the J end by 6 bases, with 9 bases between. Germline CDR1 reads LNHDA; CDR2 reads SQIVND (reference sequence). CDR3 in amino acids: CASSIRGTQPQHF. The DNA for the CDR3 is TGTGCCAGTAGTATTAGGGGTACTCAGCCCCAGCATTTT.

The rearrangement uses TRBV5-1 and TRBJ1-1; 8 bases map to TRBD1. The V segment lost 4 bases and the J segment 4 bases; nucleotides outside the gene matches: 3. Per germline, CDR1 SGHRS and CDR2 YFSETQ. The CDR3 is 13 residues long. CDR3 bases: TGCGCCAGCAGCCGCACAGGGGGCACTGAAGCTTTCTTT. The encoded protein is CASSRTGGTEAFF.

This clone came up once. The chain uses TRBV30 and TRBJ1-3; 8 positions agree with TRBD1. The trim removed 5 bases at V and 0 bases at J, leaving 3 bases unmatched. Germline values: CDR1 GTSNPN, CDR2 SVGIG (reference sequence). This CDR3 contains 14 residues. The CDR3 sequence is CAWVTGGSGNTIYF. The CDR3 nucleotides are TGTGCCTGGGTTACAGGGGGCTCTGGAAACACCATATATTTT.

The rearrangement joins TRBV4-2 to TRBJ1-6; D not certain. The V end was cut by 0 bases, the J end by 9 bases, with 12 bases between. The CDR3 covers 15 residues. Germline V gene data show CDR1 as LGHNA and CDR2 as YNFKEQ. DNA for the CDR3: TGTGCCAGCAGCCAAGAGGAGAACGGCAGTTCACCCCTCCACTTT. This translates into CASSQEENGSSPLHF.

The chain links TRBV4-1 to TRBJ2-3; 7 positions agree with TRBD1. The J segment lost 0 bases and the V segment lost 4 bases, leaving 4 bases of the junction unmatched. The CDR3 consists of 15 residues. Per germline, CDR1 MGHRA and CDR2 YSYEKL. CDR3: CASSPFRGSTDTQYF. CDR3 coding DNA: TGCGCCAGCAGCCCATTCAGGGGGAGCACAGATACGCAGTATTTT.

CDR3 nucleotides: TGTGCCAGCACCCCCGGGACAGGGGGTGGTATTACCTACGAGCAGTACTTC. This codes for CASTPGTGGGITYEQYF. This chain uses TRBV11-2 with TRBJ2-7; TRBD1 agrees at 11 bases. This CDR3 region has 17 residues. V shed 7 bases, J shed 2 bases, and the junction held 13 bases outside the gene matches. Germline-derived CDR1 and CDR2 are SGHAT and FQNNGV. Using reference TRBV11-2 and TRBJ2-7 for the parts outside the CDR3, the full variable domain is EAGVAQSPRYKIIEKRQSVAFWCNPISGHATLYWYQQILGQGPKLLIQFQNNGVVDDSQLPKDRFSAERLKGVDSTLKIQPAKLEDSAVYLCASTPGTGGGITYEQYFGPGTRLTVT.

This chain links TRBV2 with TRBJ2-7; tentative D call: TRBD2 (6 bases). Trimming cost V 0 bases and J 3 bases, with 12 bases left between them. The germline V gene has CDR1 SNHLY and CDR2 FYNNEI. The CDR3 is made up of 15 amino acids. The CDR3 DNA reads TGTGCCAGCAGTGAAGCGGGATTCGGGGGCTACGAGCAGTACTTC. This sequence encodes CASSEAGFGGYEQYF.

In regard to this clone: Other DNA sequences in this sample translate to the same CDR3. CDR3 DNA sequence: TGTGCCAGCAGCCTCCGACAGGGCACAGATACGCAGTATTTT. This sequence encodes CASSLRQGTDTQYF. The chain employs TRBV7-2 and TRBJ2-3, with TRBD1 as a possible D gene (6 bases). The V end was cut by 5 bases, the J end by 1 base, with 10 bases between. Germline values: CDR1 SGHTA, CDR2 FQGNSA. The CDR3 spans 14 residues.

The V call is TRBV7-8, the J call TRBJ2-7; a weak D match, TRBD2 (6 bases). CDR1 and CDR2 (germline): SGHVS, FQNEAQ. CDR3 length: 13 amino acids. Trimming shortened V by 5 bases and J by 3 bases, and 11 bases separated the two germline ends. The CDR3: CASSEGLYYEQYF. The CDR3 DNA reads TGTGCCAGCAGCGAGGGACTTTACTACGAGCAGTACTTC.

This chain links TRBV4-2 with TRBJ2-4, with 10 positions matching TRBD2. This CDR3 has 18 residues. CDR1 and CDR2 (germline): LGHNA, YNFKEQ. V shed 2 bases and J 7 bases; nucleotides not matched to a gene: 14. CDR3 bases: TGTGCCAGCAGCCAATTACGCGGGCTAGCGGGGGTGCAGAACATTCAGTACTTC. The encoded protein is CASSQLRGLAGVQNIQYF.

The genes are TRBV9 and TRBJ2-1; 10 bases map to TRBD2. The CDR3 covers 17 residues. J was trimmed by 9 bases and V by 3 bases; bases with no gene match: 15. CDR1 is SGDLS, CDR2 YYNGEE, per germline. The CDR3 DNA sequence: TGTGCCAGCAGCGACCACGAAGCGGGGGGGCGGGTAGGTGAGCAGTTCTTC. Protein: CASSDHEAGGRVGEQFF.

CDR3 amino acids: CASSSWTGRTEAFF. Here the CDR3 DNA reads TGTGCCAGTAGTTCATGGACAGGGAGGACTGAAGCTTTCTTT. The rearrangement uses TRBV19 and TRBJ1-1, with 8 bases fitting TRBD1. With 5 bases clipped from V and 5 bases from J, the junction kept 7 bases outside the gene matches. This CDR3 region has 14 residues. Germline V gives CDR1 LNHDA, CDR2 SQIVND (reference sequence).

The rearrangement uses TRBV5-1 and TRBJ2-3; tentative D call: TRBD1 (6 bases). The CDR3 is 15 amino acids. The germline V and J ends were trimmed by 4 bases and 3 bases, with 15 bases remaining between them. Germline V gene sequence: CDR1 SGHRS, CDR2 YFSETQ. The CDR3 coding sequence is TGCGCCAGCAGCACCCTGCAGGGGCCGACAGATACGCAGTATTTT. As protein: CASSTLQGPTDTQYF.

The chain carries TRBV2 and TRBJ1-1; a weak D match, TRBD1 (5 bases). The V gene's germline CDR1 is SNHLY and CDR2 FYNNEI. The ends were cut back, 5 bases at V and 1 base at J, with 17 bases in the middle. The CDR3 covers 16 residues. The CDR3 loop is CASSPRGHLPNTEAFF. The CDR3, as DNA: TGTGCCAGCAGTCCTAGGGGCCACCTCCCGAACACTGAAGCTTTCTTT.

The J gene is TRBJ2-7, the V gene TRBV2, with 9 bases that match TRBD2. V shed 5 bases, J shed 6 bases, and the junction held 11 bases outside the gene matches. The CDR3 is made up of 15 amino acids. Germline CDR1 SNHLY, CDR2 FYNNEI. The CDR3 sequence: CASSLTSGSFSEQYF. DNA for the CDR3: TGTGCCAGCAGTCTTACTAGCGGGTCCTTCTCCGAGCAGTACTTC. Drawing the rest from reference TRBV2 and TRBJ2-7, the complete variable domain is EPEVTQTPSHQVTQMGQEVILRCVPISNHLYFYWYRQILGQKVEFLVSFYNNEISEKSEIFDDQFSVERPDGSNFTLKIRSTKLEDSAMYFCASSLTSGSFSEQYFGPGTRLTVT.

The chain combines TRBV7-9 with TRBJ2-3, with 7 bases lining up with TRBD1. Trimming at V came to 7 bases and at J to 4 bases, leaving 5 bases not matched to a gene. The germline V gene encodes CDR1 SEHNR and CDR2 FQNEAQ (reference sequence). The CDR3 runs 13 residues. CDR3 loop: CASTTGKSDTQYF. The CDR3 DNA is TGTGCCAGCACGACAGGGAAATCAGATACGCAGTATTTT.

J is TRBJ2-1 and V is TRBV6-1; 7 bases are shared with TRBD2. V was pared by 7 bases and J by 8 bases, with 17 bases of the junction left unmatched. CDR3 length: 16 residues. Germline V CDR1 and CDR2: MNHNS, SASEGT. This CDR3 is CASTEGGNPRVDEQFF. CDR3 nucleotides: TGTGCCAGCACTGAGGGAGGGAATCCACGGGTCGATGAGCAGTTCTTC.

V and J are TRBV15 and TRBJ2-7; 7 bases agree with TRBD2. The V segment lost 0 bases and the J segment 0 bases; nucleotides outside the gene matches: 5. The length of the CDR3 is 16 residues. Germline assignment: CDR1 LNHNV and CDR2 YYDKDF (reference sequence). CDR3 loop: CATSRDRGGFSYEQYF. The CDR3 nucleotides read TGTGCCACCAGCAGAGATCGCGGGGGATTCTCCTACGAGCAGTACTTC. Complete variable domain (other parts from reference TRBV15 and TRBJ2-7): DAMVIQNPRYQVTQFGKPVTLSCSQTLNHNVMYWYQQKSSQAPKLLFHYYDKDFNNEADTPDNFQSRRPNTSFCFLDIRSPGLGDTAMYLCATSRDRGGFSYEQYFGPGTRLTVT.

V usage is TRBV15 and J usage is TRBJ1-4, with D perhaps TRBD1 (5 bases). The germline V gene encodes CDR1 LNHNV and CDR2 YYDKDF (reference sequence). V was trimmed by 3 bases and J by 4 bases, leaving 15 bases between them. This CDR3 is built from 16 residues. The CDR3 here is CATSRAGQLHNEKLFF. The CDR3, as DNA: TGTGCCACCAGCAGGGCGGGGCAGCTACATAATGAAAAACTGTTTTTT.

This sequence joins TRBV4-2 and TRBJ1-1; TRBD1 matches 12 bases. The CDR3 covers 16 residues. From germline, CDR1 is LGHNA and CDR2 YNFKEQ. The V gene end was trimmed by 0 bases and the J gene end by 7 bases; junction bases not matched to a gene: 6. CDR3: CASSQDLRDRGREAFF. The CDR3 DNA is TGTGCCAGCAGCCAAGATCTACGGGACAGGGGGCGTGAAGCTTTCTTT.

The chain has TRBV7-8 and TRBJ2-3; 9 positions match TRBD2. The CDR3 totals 16 residues. V was pared by 4 bases and J by 1 base, with 6 bases of the junction left unmatched. In germline, CDR1 is SGHVS, CDR2 FQNEAQ. CDR3 residues: CASSSRGGAGTDTQYF. CDR3 nucleotide sequence: TGTGCCAGCAGCTCCCGCGGGGGGGCGGGCACAGATACGCAGTATTTT.

A few counts support this clone. This chain links TRBV27 with TRBJ1-1; no reliable D call. The CDR3 is 14 amino acids. Trimming took off 2 bases at V and 1 base at J, with 8 bases between the two ends. Germline loops: CDR1 MNHEY, CDR2 SMNVEV (reference sequence). CDR3 DNA sequence: TGTGCCAGCAGTTTACGGGTGGCGAACACTGAAGCTTTCTTT. This codes for CASSLRVANTEAFF.

Concerning this clone: Relative to the germline gene, one junction end is altered; a read error may explain this. The chain is built from TRBV7-7 and TRBJ1-1; perhaps TRBD1 as D (6 bases). The CDR3 is made up of 20 amino acids. Per the germline V gene, CDR1 is SSHAT and CDR2 is FNYEAQ (reference sequence). This CDR3 is CASSLLTWQREWDMNTEAFF. DNA of the CDR3: TGTGCTAGCAGCTTACTCACGTGGCAGCGAGAATGGGACATGAACACTGAAGCTTTCTTT.

The gene calls are TRBV6-5 and TRBJ1-1; tentatively, D is TRBD1 (5 bases). V lost 6 bases, J lost 1 base, and 12 bases lay in between. The germline gives CDR1 MNHEY, CDR2 SVGAGI. This CDR3 comprises 14 residues. CDR3 sequence (DNA): TGTGCCAGCAGCTCGACCGACAGGAACACTGAAGCTTTCTTT. Amino acid sequence: CASSSTDRNTEAFF.

The chain combines TRBV27 with TRBJ2-7; D perhaps matches TRBD2 (5 bases). Per germline, CDR1 MNHEY and CDR2 SMNVEV (reference sequence). Trimming removed 0 bases at V and 6 bases at J, with 12 bases between. The CDR3 sequence is 14 residues long. This CDR3 is CASSLSRASGEQYF. The DNA of the CDR3 is TGTGCCAGCAGTTTATCGAGGGCCTCGGGCGAGCAGTACTTC.

The chain recombines TRBV29-1 with TRBJ1-1, with D tentatively TRBD1 (5 bases). CDR3 length: 13 amino acids. Germline CDR1 is SQVTM and CDR2 is ANQGSEA. The ends were cut back, 5 bases at V and 5 bases at J, with 15 bases in the middle. CDR3 sequence (DNA): TGCAGCGTTCCGGGCGGGGGAGGAACTGAAGCTTTCTTT. Protein: CSVPGGGGTEAFF.

CDR3 protein: CASSLRGAFF. CDR3 bases: TGTGCCAGTAGTCTCAGGGGAGCTTTCTTT. V is TRBV19 and J is TRBJ1-1, with D maybe TRBD1 (6 bases). Trimming took 5 bases from V and 10 from J, leaving 8 bases between them. This CDR3 has 10 residues. Germline lookup yields CDR1 LNHDA and CDR2 SQIVND (reference sequence).

The chain employs TRBV28 and TRBJ1-2, with 9 bases identical to TRBD1. Trimming removed 5 bases from V and 3 bases from J; junction bases left unmatched: 16. Germline V gene lookup returns CDR1 MDHEN and CDR2 SYDVKM. This CDR3 is built from 18 residues. The CDR3: CASSNPPGQGLSHYGYTF. The CDR3 DNA reads as TGTGCCAGCAGTAACCCTCCGGGACAGGGCCTCTCACACTATGGCTACACCTTC.